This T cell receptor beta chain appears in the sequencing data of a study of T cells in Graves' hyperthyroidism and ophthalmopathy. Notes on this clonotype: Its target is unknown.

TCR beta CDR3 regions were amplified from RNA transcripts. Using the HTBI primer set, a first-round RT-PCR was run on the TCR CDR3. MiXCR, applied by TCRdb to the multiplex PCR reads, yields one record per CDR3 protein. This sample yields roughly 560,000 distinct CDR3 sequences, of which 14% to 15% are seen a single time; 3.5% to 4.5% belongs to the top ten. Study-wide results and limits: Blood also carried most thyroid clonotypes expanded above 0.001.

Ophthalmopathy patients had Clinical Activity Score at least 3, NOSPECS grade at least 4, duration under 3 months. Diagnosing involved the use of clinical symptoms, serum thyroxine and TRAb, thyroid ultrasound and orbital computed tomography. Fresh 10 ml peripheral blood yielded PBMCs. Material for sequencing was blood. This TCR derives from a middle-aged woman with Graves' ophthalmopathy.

The CDR3 DNA follows: TGTGCCAGCAGACCTCAGTCGGGGGGGGATTCACCCCTCCACTTT. Residues: CASRPQSGGDSPLHF. The chain links TRBV12-3 or TRBV12-4 to TRBJ1-6; TRBD1 might be the D (5 bases). This CDR3 comprises 15 residues. Trimming removed 6 bases at V and 8 bases at J, with 17 bases between.